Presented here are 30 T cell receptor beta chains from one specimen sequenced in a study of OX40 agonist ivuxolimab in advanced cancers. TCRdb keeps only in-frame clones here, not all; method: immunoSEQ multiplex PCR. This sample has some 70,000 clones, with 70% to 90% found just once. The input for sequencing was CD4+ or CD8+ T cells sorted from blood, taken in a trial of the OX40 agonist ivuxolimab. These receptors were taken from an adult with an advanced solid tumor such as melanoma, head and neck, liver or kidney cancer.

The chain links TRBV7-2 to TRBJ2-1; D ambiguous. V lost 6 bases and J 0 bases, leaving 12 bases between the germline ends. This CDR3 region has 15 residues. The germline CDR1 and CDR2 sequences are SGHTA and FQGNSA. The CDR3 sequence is CASSESPFSYNEQFF. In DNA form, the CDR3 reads TGTGCCAGCAGTGAATCCCCCTTCTCCTACAATGAGCAGTTCTTC.

CDR3 in amino acids: CASSEGGGQPQHF. The CDR3 DNA sequence: TGTGCCAGCAGTGAAGGTGGGGGACAGCCCCAGCATTTT. The chain is built from TRBV2 and TRBJ1-5; TRBD1 is a possible D gene (5 bases). The V and J ends lost 1 base and 7 bases respectively, with 8 bases between them. Germline lookup yields CDR1 SNHLY and CDR2 FYNNEI. The CDR3 is 13 residues long.

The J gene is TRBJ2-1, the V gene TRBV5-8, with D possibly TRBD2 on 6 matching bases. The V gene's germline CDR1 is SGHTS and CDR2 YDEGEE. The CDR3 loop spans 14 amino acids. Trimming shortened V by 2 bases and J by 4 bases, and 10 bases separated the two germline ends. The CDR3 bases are TGTGCCAGCAGCTTTGGGGGGTTGTACAATGAGCAGTTCTTC. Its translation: CASSFGGLYNEQFF.

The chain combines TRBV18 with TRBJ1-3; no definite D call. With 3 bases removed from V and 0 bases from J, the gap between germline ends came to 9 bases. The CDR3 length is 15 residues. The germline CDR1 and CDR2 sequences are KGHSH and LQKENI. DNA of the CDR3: TGTGCCAGCTCACCGGCCGTCAACTCTGGAAACACCATATATTTT. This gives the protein CASSPAVNSGNTIYF.

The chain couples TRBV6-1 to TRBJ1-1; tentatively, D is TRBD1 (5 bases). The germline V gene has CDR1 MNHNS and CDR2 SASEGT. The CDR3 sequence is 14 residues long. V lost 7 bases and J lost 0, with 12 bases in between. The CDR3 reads CASNHDRMNTEAFF. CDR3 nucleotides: TGTGCCAGCAATCACGACAGAATGAACACTGAAGCTTTCTTT.

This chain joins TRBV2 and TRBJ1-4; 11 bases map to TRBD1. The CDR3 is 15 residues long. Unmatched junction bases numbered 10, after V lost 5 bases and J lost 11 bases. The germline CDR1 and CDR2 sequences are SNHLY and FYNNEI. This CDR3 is CASSRGQGDGGKLFF. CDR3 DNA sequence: TGTGCCAGCAGTAGGGGACAGGGGGATGGTGGGAAACTGTTTTTT.

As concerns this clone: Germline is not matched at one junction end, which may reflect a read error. The CDR3 bases are TGCGCCAGCAGCCAAGGGGGACAGTATGAAAAGCTGTTTTTT. Protein product: CASSQGGQYEKLFF. This rearrangement joins TRBV5-1 to TRBJ1-4, with 7 nucleotides matching TRBD1. Germline values: CDR1 SGHRS, CDR2 YFSETQ. The CDR3 is 14 residues long.

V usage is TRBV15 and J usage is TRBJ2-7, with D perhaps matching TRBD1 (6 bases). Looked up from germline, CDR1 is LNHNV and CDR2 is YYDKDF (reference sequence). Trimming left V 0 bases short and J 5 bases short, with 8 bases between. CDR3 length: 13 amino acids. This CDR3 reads CATSRDRGHEQYF. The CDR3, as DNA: TGTGCCACCAGCAGAGACAGGGGCCACGAGCAGTACTTC. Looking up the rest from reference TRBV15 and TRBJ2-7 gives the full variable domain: DAMVIQNPRYQVTQFGKPVTLSCSQTLNHNVMYWYQQKSSQAPKLLFHYYDKDFNNEADTPDNFQSRRPNTSFCFLDIRSPGLGDTAMYLCATSRDRGHEQYFGPGTRLTVT.

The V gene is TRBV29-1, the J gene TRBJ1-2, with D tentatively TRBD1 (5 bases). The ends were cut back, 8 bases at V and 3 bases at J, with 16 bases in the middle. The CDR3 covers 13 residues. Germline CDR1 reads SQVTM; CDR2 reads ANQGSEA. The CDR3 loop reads CSLPGRHDYGYTF. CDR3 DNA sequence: TGCAGCCTACCGGGACGTCACGACTATGGCTACACCTTC. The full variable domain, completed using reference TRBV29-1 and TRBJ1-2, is SAVISQKPSRDICQRGTSLTIQCQVDSQVTMMFWYRQQPGQSLTLIATANQGSEATYESGFVIDKFPISRPNLTFSTLTVSNMSPEDSSIYLCSLPGRHDYGYTFGSGTRLTVV.

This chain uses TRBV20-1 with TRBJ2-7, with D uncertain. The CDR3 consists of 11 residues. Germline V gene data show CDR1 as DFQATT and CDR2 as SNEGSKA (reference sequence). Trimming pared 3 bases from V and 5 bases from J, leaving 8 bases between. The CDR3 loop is CSASILNEQYF. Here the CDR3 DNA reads TGCAGTGCTAGTATATTAAACGAGCAGTACTTC.

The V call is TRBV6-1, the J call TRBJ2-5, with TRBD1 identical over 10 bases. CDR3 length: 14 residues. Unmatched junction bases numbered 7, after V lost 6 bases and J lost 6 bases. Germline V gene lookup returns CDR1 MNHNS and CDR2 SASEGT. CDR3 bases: TGTGCCAGCAGATCGGACAGGGGGGAGAAGACCCAGTACTTC. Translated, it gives CASRSDRGEKTQYF.

CDR3 region: CASSRDKTYEQYF. The DNA of the CDR3 is TGTGCCAGCAGTCGGGACAAAACCTACGAGCAGTACTTC. The rearrangement links TRBV6-5 to TRBJ2-7, with D possibly matching TRBD1 (6 bases). The CDR3 consists of 13 residues. The germline V and J ends were trimmed by 5 bases and 2 bases, with 10 bases remaining between them. The germline V gene encodes CDR1 MNHEY and CDR2 SVGAGI.

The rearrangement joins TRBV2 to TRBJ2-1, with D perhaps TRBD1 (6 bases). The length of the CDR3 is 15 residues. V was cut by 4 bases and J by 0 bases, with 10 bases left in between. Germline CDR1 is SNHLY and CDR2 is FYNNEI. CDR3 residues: CASSAQGSSYNEQFF. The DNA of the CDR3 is TGTGCCAGCAGTGCCCAGGGGAGCTCCTACAATGAGCAGTTCTTC.

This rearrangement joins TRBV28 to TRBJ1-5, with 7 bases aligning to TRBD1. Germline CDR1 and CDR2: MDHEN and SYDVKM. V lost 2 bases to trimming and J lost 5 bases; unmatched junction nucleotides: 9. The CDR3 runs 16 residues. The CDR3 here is CASSLDDRVGHQPQHF. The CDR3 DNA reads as TGTGCCAGCAGTTTAGACGACAGGGTTGGACATCAGCCCCAGCATTTT.

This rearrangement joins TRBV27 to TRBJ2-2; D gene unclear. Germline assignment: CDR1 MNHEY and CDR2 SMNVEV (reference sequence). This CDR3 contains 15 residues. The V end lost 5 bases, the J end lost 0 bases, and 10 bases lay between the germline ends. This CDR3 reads CASSRPAANTGELFF. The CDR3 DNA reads TGTGCCAGCAGTCGACCGGCCGCGAACACCGGGGAGCTGTTTTTT.

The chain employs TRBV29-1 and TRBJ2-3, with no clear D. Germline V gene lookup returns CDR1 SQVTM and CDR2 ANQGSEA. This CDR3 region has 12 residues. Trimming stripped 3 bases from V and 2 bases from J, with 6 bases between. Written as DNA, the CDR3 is TGCAGCGTTGACGGCATCACAGATACGCAGTATTTT. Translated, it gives CSVDGITDTQYF.

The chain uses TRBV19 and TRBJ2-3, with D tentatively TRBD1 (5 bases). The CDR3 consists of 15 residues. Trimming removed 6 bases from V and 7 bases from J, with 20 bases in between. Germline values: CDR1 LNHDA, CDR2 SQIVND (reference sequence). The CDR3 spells CASRGQLGIQNTQYF. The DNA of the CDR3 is TGTGCCAGTAGAGGACAATTGGGCATACAAAATACGCAGTATTTT.

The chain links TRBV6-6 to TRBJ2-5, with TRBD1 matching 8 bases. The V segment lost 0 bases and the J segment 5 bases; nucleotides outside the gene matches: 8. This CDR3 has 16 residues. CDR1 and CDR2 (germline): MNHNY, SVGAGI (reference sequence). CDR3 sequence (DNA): TGTGCCAGCAGTTACTCGAGGGGCAGGGGGCGGGAGACCCAGTACTTC. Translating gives CASSYSRGRGRETQYF.

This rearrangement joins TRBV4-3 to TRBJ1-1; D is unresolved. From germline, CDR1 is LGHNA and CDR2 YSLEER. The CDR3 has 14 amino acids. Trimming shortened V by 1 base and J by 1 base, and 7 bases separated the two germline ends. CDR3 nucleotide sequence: TGCGCCAGCAGCCAAGGAAAATCGAACACTGAAGCTTTCTTT. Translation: CASSQGKSNTEAFF.

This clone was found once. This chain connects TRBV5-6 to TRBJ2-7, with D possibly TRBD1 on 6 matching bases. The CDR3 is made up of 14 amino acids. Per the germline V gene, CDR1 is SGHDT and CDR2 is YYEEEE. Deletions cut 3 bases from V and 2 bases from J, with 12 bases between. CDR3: CASSWRTETYEQYF. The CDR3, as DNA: TGTGCCAGCAGCTGGAGGACAGAAACCTACGAGCAGTACTTC. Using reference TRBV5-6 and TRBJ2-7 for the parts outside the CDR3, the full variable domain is DAGVTQSPTHLIKTRGQQVTLRCSPKSGHDTVSWYQQALGQGPQFIFQYYEEEERQRGNFPDRFSGHQFPNYSSELNVNALLLGDSALYLCASSWRTETYEQYFGPGTRLTVT.

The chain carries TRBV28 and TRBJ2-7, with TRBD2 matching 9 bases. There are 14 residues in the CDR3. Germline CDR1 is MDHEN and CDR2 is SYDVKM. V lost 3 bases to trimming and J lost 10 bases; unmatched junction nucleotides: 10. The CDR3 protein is CASSLSLAGSRQYF. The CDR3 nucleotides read TGTGCCAGCAGTTTGAGTCTAGCGGGATCCCGCCAGTACTTC.

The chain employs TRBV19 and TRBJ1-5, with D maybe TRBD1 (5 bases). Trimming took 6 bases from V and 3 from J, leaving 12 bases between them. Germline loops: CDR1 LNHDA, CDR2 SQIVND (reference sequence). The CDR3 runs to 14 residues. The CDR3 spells CASRRDAHNQPQHF. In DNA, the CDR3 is TGTGCCAGTAGAAGGGACGCCCACAATCAGCCCCAGCATTTT.

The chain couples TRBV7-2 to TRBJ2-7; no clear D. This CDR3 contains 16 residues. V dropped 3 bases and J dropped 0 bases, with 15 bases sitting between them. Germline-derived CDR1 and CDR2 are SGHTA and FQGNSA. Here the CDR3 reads CASSFPGRTNSYEQYF. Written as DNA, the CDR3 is TGTGCCAGCAGCTTCCCCGGGCGCACCAACTCCTACGAGCAGTACTTC.

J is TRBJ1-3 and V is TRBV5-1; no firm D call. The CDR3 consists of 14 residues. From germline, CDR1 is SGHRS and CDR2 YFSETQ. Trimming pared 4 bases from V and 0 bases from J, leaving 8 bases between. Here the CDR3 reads CASSLNPSGNTIYF. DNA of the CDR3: TGCGCCAGCAGCCTGAACCCCTCTGGAAACACCATATATTTT.

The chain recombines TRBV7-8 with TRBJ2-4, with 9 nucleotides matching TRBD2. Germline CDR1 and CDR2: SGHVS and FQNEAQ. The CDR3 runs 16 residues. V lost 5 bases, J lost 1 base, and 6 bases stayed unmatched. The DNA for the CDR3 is TGTGCCAGCAGCGTTAGCGGGAGAGGGGCCAAAAACATTCAGTACTTC. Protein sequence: CASSVSGRGAKNIQYF.

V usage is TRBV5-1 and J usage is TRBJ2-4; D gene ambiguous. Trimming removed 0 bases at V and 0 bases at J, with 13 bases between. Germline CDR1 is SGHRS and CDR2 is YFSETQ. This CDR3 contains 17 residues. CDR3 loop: CASSLDGVRIAKNIQYF. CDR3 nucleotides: TGCGCCAGCAGCTTGGATGGGGTCCGAATAGCCAAAAACATTCAGTACTTC.

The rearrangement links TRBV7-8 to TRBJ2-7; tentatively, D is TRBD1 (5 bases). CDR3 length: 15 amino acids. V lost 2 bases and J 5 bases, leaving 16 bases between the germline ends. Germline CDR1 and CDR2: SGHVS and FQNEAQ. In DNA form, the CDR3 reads TGTGCCAGCAGCTTAAACCCCAGGGTTGGGCACGAGCAGTACTTC. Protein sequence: CASSLNPRVGHEQYF. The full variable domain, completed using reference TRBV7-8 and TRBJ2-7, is GAGVSQSPRYKVAKRGQDVALRCDPISGHVSLFWYQQALGQGPEFLTYFQNEAQLDKSGLPSDRFFAERPEGSVSTLKIQRTQQEDSAVYLCASSLNPRVGHEQYFGPGTRLTVT.

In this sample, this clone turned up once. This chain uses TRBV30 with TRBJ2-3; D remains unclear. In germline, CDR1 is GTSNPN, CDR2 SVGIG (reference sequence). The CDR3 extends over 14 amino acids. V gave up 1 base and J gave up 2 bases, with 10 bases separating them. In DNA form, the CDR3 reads TGTGCCTGGAGTGACGGGTTCCCCACAGATACGCAGTATTTT. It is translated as CAWSDGFPTDTQYF.

CDR3 residues: CASKRSPNYGYTF. The CDR3 DNA reads TGTGCCAGCAAGAGGAGTCCTAACTATGGCTACACCTTC. The chain combines TRBV5-6 with TRBJ1-2; D is uncertain. Trimming pared 6 bases from V and 0 bases from J, leaving 9 bases between. From germline, CDR1 is SGHDT and CDR2 YYEEEE. CDR3 length equals 13 residues.

Here the CDR3 reads CAWSTSTDTQYF. Here the CDR3 DNA reads TGTGCCTGGAGTACTAGCACAGATACGCAGTATTTT. The gene calls are TRBV30 and TRBJ2-3, with D unclear. This CDR3 is 12 amino acids long. CDR1 is GTSNPN and CDR2 is SVGIG in the germline V gene (reference sequence). V lost 2 bases and J lost 0, with 3 bases in between.